Sequencing of this T cell receptor (beta chain) was carried out in a study of Ad26.COV2.S vaccination and SARS-CoV-2 variants. From germline, CDR1 is SGHKS and CDR2 YYEKEE (reference sequence). The CDR3 totals 15 residues. V lost 2 bases, J lost 0 bases, and 5 bases stayed unmatched. This clone showed up just once. Its antigen remains unknown. Points from the study as a whole: Analyses of TCR breadth and depth may have underestimated total T cell responses. Post-vaccination breadth of spike-specific CD8+ and CD4+ T cell responses was reportedly substantial. Spike-specific TCR breadth in vaccine recipients exceeded that seen in placebo recipients. People who got the vaccine or the placebo had similar non-spike TCR breadth.

Clones were read by immunoSEQ multiplex PCR, and TCRdb kept only the in-frame ones, dropping some. The table includes 40,000 to 55,000 clones, approximately 83% detected once. The material was peripheral blood, obtained after recovery from COVID-19. The chain is built from TRBV5-5 and TRBJ2-7, with 7 nucleotides matching TRBD1. The clonotype comes from a human donor who had recovered from COVID-19. The CDR3 reads CASSLFGTASYEQYV. The CDR3 DNA is TGTGCCAGCAGCTTATTTGGGACAGCCTCCTACGAGCAGTACGTC.